Listed here are 30 T cell receptor beta chains from one sample, sequenced in a study of OX40 agonist ivuxolimab in advanced cancers. The library was built by means of the immunoSEQ multiplex PCR assay. In its TCRdb copy, this immuneACCESS table keeps in-frame sequences only and misses some clones. Where compared with another copy, unresolved V genes explain less than half of these, and the others have no known cause. The sample has 20,000 to 30,000 clones on record, around 77% of them singletons. Over 10% of the sample is in the top ten clones. Sequences were derived from CD4+ or CD8+ T cells sorted from blood, sampled in a trial of the OX40 agonist ivuxolimab. These receptors originate from an adult with an advanced solid tumor such as melanoma, head and neck, liver or kidney cancer.

This clone was observed a handful of times. Other DNA variants within this sample encode the same CDR3. V usage is TRBV5-1 and J usage is TRBJ1-6; no clear D. Germline-derived CDR1 and CDR2 are SGHRS and YFSETQ. Trimming shortened V by 4 bases and J by 0 bases, and 11 bases separated the two germline ends. The CDR3 has 16 amino acids. CDR3 DNA: TGCGCCAGCAGCCTAGACTGGAGCTCCTATAATTCACCCCTCCACTTT. Protein sequence: CASSLDWSSYNSPLHF.

V is TRBV6-1 and J is TRBJ1-4; tentative D call: TRBD1 (5 bases). Between the trimmed V and J ends, which lost 8 bases and 0 bases, there was a span of 10 bases. This CDR3 has 14 amino acids. Germline loops: CDR1 MNHNS, CDR2 SASEGT. CDR3 bases: TGTGCCAGCGGGACTTTTGCAACTAATGAAAAACTGTTTTTT. Translation gives CASGTFATNEKLFF.

In its sample, this clone was seen a few times. V usage is TRBV9 and J usage is TRBJ1-3, with a possible D match to TRBD1 (6 bases). V lost 0 bases, J lost 0 bases, and 7 bases lay in between. The CDR3 extends over 15 amino acids. Germline V gene lookup returns CDR1 SGDLS and CDR2 YYNGEE. This CDR3 reads CASSVDRASGNTIYF. The DNA of the CDR3 is TGTGCCAGCAGCGTAGACAGGGCCTCTGGAAACACCATATATTTT.

The J gene is TRBJ2-3, the V gene TRBV5-1; D gene ambiguous. Germline lookup yields CDR1 SGHRS and CDR2 YFSETQ. The germline V and J ends were trimmed by 6 bases and 2 bases, with 10 bases remaining between them. The CDR3 has 13 amino acids. The CDR3 nucleotides read TGCGCCAGCAAGGTTTCGAACACAGATACGCAGTATTTT. It encodes CASKVSNTDTQYF. The full variable domain, rest sourced from reference TRBV5-1 and TRBJ2-3, is KAGVTQTPRYLIKTRGQQVTLSCSPISGHRSVSWYQQTPGQGLQFLFEYFSETQRNKGNFPGRFSGRQFSNSRSEMNVSTLELGDSALYLCASKVSNTDTQYFGPGTRLTVL.

The rearrangement links TRBV10-2 to TRBJ2-6; 10 bases fit TRBD1. Trimming at V came to 9 bases and at J to 2 bases, leaving 10 bases not matched to a gene. Germline CDR1 and CDR2: WSHSY and SAAADI. The CDR3 is 17 amino acids. The CDR3 sequence is CASSRQGARTGANVLTF. CDR3 coding DNA: TGCGCCAGTTCGCGACAGGGGGCGCGAACTGGGGCCAACGTCCTGACTTTC.

The rearrangement joins TRBV7-8 to TRBJ1-2, with D perhaps TRBD1 (6 bases). In germline, CDR1 is SGHVS, CDR2 FQNEAQ. Trimming cost V 2 bases and J 4 bases, with 11 bases left between them. This CDR3 region has 14 residues. The CDR3 is CASSLWEGGYGYTF. The CDR3 region has the DNA TGTGCCAGCAGCTTATGGGAAGGGGGCTATGGCTACACCTTC.

The gene calls are TRBV6-5 and TRBJ2-7, with TRBD1 identical over 9 bases. V dropped 5 bases and J dropped 5; count of bases not matched to a gene: 7. This CDR3 contains 14 residues. From germline, CDR1 is MNHEY and CDR2 SVGAGI. The CDR3 reads CASSPPGQGNEQYF. The DNA of the CDR3 is TGTGCCAGCAGTCCCCCGGGACAGGGCAACGAGCAGTACTTC.

The V and J genes are TRBV6-5 and TRBJ2-3; no definite D call. Germline V lookup: CDR1 MNHEY, CDR2 SVGAGI. The CDR3 runs to 13 residues. V was pared by 7 bases and J by 4 bases, with 12 bases between. CDR3 region: CASKRAAADTQYF. DNA for the CDR3: TGTGCCAGCAAAAGGGCAGCCGCAGATACGCAGTATTTT.

This rearrangement joins TRBV2 to TRBJ2-3; perhaps TRBD2 as D (6 bases). Deletions cut 10 bases from V and 3 bases from J, with 17 bases between. Germline V lookup: CDR1 SNHLY, CDR2 FYNNEI. The CDR3 is 14 amino acids. CDR3 protein: CATSSGRWTDTQYF. In nucleotides, the CDR3 is TGTGCCACCTCTTCAGGGAGGTGGACAGATACGCAGTATTTT.

V and J are TRBV18 and TRBJ1-1; D gene unclear. V gave up 0 bases and J gave up 1 base, with 9 bases separating them. The length of the CDR3 is 15 residues. Germline lookup yields CDR1 KGHSH and CDR2 LQKENI. For the CDR3, the DNA is TGTGCCAGCTCACCACCATCGGGGAAGAACACTGAAGCTTTCTTT. Protein sequence: CASSPPSGKNTEAFF.

The CDR3 nucleotides read TGCGCCAGCAGCGTACAGGCAGCTAACACTGAAGCTTTCTTT. The encoded protein is CASSVQAANTEAFF. The chain links TRBV5-1 to TRBJ1-1, with TRBD1 as a possible D gene (5 bases). V lost 4 bases, J lost 2 bases, and 12 bases lay in between. The CDR3 has 14 residues. Germline CDR1 and CDR2: SGHRS and YFSETQ.

The V gene is TRBV5-1, the J gene TRBJ1-6; 7 nucleotides line up with TRBD1. The CDR3 loop spans 14 amino acids. CDR1 is SGHRS, CDR2 YFSETQ, per germline. V lost 4 bases, J lost 10 bases, and 8 bases stayed unmatched. The CDR3, as DNA: TGCGCCAGCAGCCTGGGGACAGAGTGGTCACCCCTCCACTTT. The encoded protein is CASSLGTEWSPLHF. Based on the CDR3 plus reference TRBV5-1 and TRBJ1-6, the full variable domain is KAGVTQTPRYLIKTRGQQVTLSCSPISGHRSVSWYQQTPGQGLQFLFEYFSETQRNKGNFPGRFSGRQFSNSRSEMNVSTLELGDSALYLCASSLGTEWSPLHFGNGTRLTVT.

V gene TRBV14 combines with J gene TRBJ2-7; D call uncertain. Germline values: CDR1 SGHDN, CDR2 FVKESK. The CDR3 spans 14 residues. V shed 0 bases and J shed 4 bases, with 10 bases lying between them. CDR3: CASSQEGYRYEQYF. The DNA of the CDR3 is TGTGCCAGCAGCCAAGAGGGCTACAGATACGAGCAGTACTTC.

This chain connects TRBV15 to TRBJ2-2; D perhaps matches TRBD2 (7 bases). Trimming stripped 6 bases from V and 1 base from J, with 12 bases between. The CDR3 loop spans 15 amino acids. Germline V gene sequence: CDR1 LNHNV, CDR2 YYDKDF (reference sequence). This CDR3 is CATSSGGLNTGELFF. The DNA of the CDR3 is TGTGCCACCAGTTCGGGGGGCCTGAACACCGGGGAGCTGTTTTTT. Drawing the rest from reference TRBV15 and TRBJ2-2, the complete variable domain is DAMVIQNPRYQVTQFGKPVTLSCSQTLNHNVMYWYQQKSSQAPKLLFHYYDKDFNNEADTPDNFQSRRPNTSFCFLDIRSPGLGDTAMYLCATSSGGLNTGELFFGEGSRLTVL.

The V call is TRBV5-1, the J call TRBJ2-3; 9 bases agree with TRBD1. The CDR3 has 14 amino acids. Trimming cost V 7 bases and J 3 bases; bases outside gene matches: 6. The germline CDR1 and CDR2 sequences are SGHRS and YFSETQ. The CDR3 nucleotides are TGCGCCAGCCGTCAGGGGACAGGGACAGATACGCAGTATTTT. Translating it yields CASRQGTGTDTQYF.

This clone appeared a single time. The genes are TRBV13 and TRBJ2-5; TRBD2 matches 11 bases. This CDR3 is 15 amino acids long. V dropped 1 base and J dropped 5; count of bases not matched to a gene: 3. Germline CDR1 is PRHDT and CDR2 is FYEKMQ (reference sequence). In nucleotides, the CDR3 is TGTGCCAGCAGCTTAGTAGCGGGGGGGCGCGAGACCCAGTACTTC. It encodes CASSLVAGGRETQYF.

The chain is built from TRBV2 and TRBJ2-5, with a tentative D call TRBD1 (5 bases). The length of the CDR3 is 15 residues. V lost 6 bases and J lost 0, with 14 bases in between. Germline V gene sequence: CDR1 SNHLY, CDR2 FYNNEI. For the CDR3, the DNA is TGTGCCAGCAGCGTAAGGGGATCGTACCAAGAGACCCAGTACTTC. This encodes CASSVRGSYQETQYF.

V and J are TRBV19 and TRBJ2-3; D is uncertain. Germline CDR1 LNHDA, CDR2 SQIVND (reference sequence). V lost 2 bases and J lost 9, with 12 bases in between. This CDR3 contains 13 residues. The CDR3 here is CASSIYPTDTQYF. CDR3 coding DNA: TGTGCCAGTAGTATATACCCCACGGACACGCAGTATTTT.

This clone was observed once. V is TRBV4-1 and J is TRBJ2-7, with 9 bases lining up with TRBD1. The junction had 2 bases not matched to a gene; V was cut back by 0 bases and J by 2 bases. The CDR3 is made up of 15 amino acids. Germline-derived CDR1 and CDR2 are MGHRA and YSYEKL. The CDR3 sequence: CASSQDRTGAYEQYF. The CDR3 DNA reads as TGCGCCAGCAGCCAAGACCGGACAGGGGCCTACGAGCAGTACTTC.

This clone came up a few times. This chain uses TRBV6-6 with TRBJ2-2; D is ambiguous. Germline V gene data show CDR1 as MNHNY and CDR2 as SVGAGI (reference sequence). The CDR3 has 12 amino acids. V lost 5 bases and J lost 2, with 3 bases in between. The CDR3 sequence is CASSQNTGELFF. In nucleotides, the CDR3 is TGTGCCAGCAGTCAAAACACCGGGGAGCTGTTTTTT.

The chain has TRBV11-2 and TRBJ2-5; 11 positions match TRBD2. The germline gives CDR1 SGHAT, CDR2 FQNNGV. This CDR3 contains 16 residues. V gave up 1 base and J gave up 2 bases; unmatched junction bases: 3. CDR3 residues: CASSLGPSGGQETQYF. In DNA form, the CDR3 reads TGTGCCAGCAGCTTAGGGCCTAGCGGGGGGCAAGAGACCCAGTACTTC.

The chain has TRBV5-6 and TRBJ2-7; D may be TRBD1 or TRBD2 (5 bases each). The CDR3 spans 16 residues. Trimming stripped 4 bases from V and 6 bases from J, with 23 bases between. The germline V gene encodes CDR1 SGHDT and CDR2 YYEEEE. The CDR3 DNA reads as TGTGCCAGCAGCGACCAGGGAGTGGGAGTCTTGAGCGAGCAGTACTTC. Translating gives CASSDQGVGVLSEQYF.

This chain joins TRBV4-2 and TRBJ2-7; D call uncertain. This CDR3 spans 13 amino acids. Germline values: CDR1 LGHNA, CDR2 YNFKEQ. Trimming took 4 bases from V and 2 from J, leaving 9 bases between them. The CDR3 coding sequence is TGTGCCAGCAGCCCGCCGGGCACCTACGAGCAGTACTTC. It codes for CASSPPGTYEQYF.

The chain couples TRBV18 to TRBJ1-2, with TRBD1 matching over 9 bases. The V segment lost 4 bases and the J segment 6 bases; nucleotides outside the gene matches: 6. The CDR3 has 14 amino acids. Germline lookup yields CDR1 KGHSH and CDR2 LQKENI. CDR3 nucleotide sequence: TGTGCCAGCTCACAATCCCGGGACAGGGATGGCTACACCTTC. It specifies CASSQSRDRDGYTF.

The chain links TRBV4-1 to TRBJ2-6; maybe TRBD2 (5 bases). Between the trimmed V and J ends, which lost 3 bases and 3 bases, there was a span of 6 bases. This CDR3 comprises 14 residues. Germline loops: CDR1 MGHRA, CDR2 YSYEKL. The DNA for the CDR3 is TGCGCCAGCAGCCATGGGAGTGGGGCCAACGTCCTGACTTTC. Protein sequence: CASSHGSGANVLTF.

The chain links TRBV29-1 to TRBJ1-1; the D gene is possibly TRBD1 (5 bases). Trimming shortened V by 5 bases and J by 4 bases, and 11 bases separated the two germline ends. The CDR3 runs to 12 residues. Germline CDR1 is SQVTM and CDR2 is ANQGSEA. The CDR3 DNA sequence: TGCAGCGTTTCTCAGGGTTCCACTGAAGCTTTCTTT. It translates to CSVSQGSTEAFF.

The chain employs TRBV28 and TRBJ2-3; 10 nucleotides agree with TRBD2. Germline V lookup: CDR1 MDHEN, CDR2 SYDVKM. The length of the CDR3 is 18 residues. Trimming took 1 base from V and 0 from J; bases not matched to a gene: 7. The CDR3 reads CASSLSASGGLSTDTQYF. The CDR3 DNA is TGTGCCAGCAGTTTATCGGCTAGCGGGGGCCTGAGCACAGATACGCAGTATTTT.

The rearrangement uses TRBV11-1 and TRBJ2-7; possibly TRBD1 for D (5 bases). The CDR3 length is 15 residues. The V gene's germline CDR1 is SGHAT and CDR2 FQDESV (reference sequence). V was pared by 5 bases and J by 0 bases, with 14 bases between. The CDR3 DNA follows: TGTGCCAGCAGCCCCAGGGTTCATCACTCCTACGAGCAGTACTTC. Residues: CASSPRVHHSYEQYF.

This clone was picked up a small number of times. CDR3 in amino acids: CASSVVGYNQPQHF. CDR3 DNA: TGTGCCAGTAGTGTGGTGGGTTACAATCAGCCCCAGCATTTT. The chain recombines TRBV19 with TRBJ1-5; D gene uncertain. The CDR3 loop spans 14 amino acids. The germline V gene has CDR1 LNHDA and CDR2 SQIVND (reference sequence). The V gene lost 5 bases and the J gene lost 3 bases, with 11 bases spanning the gap. Using reference TRBV19 and TRBJ1-5 for the parts outside the CDR3, the full variable domain is DGGITQSPKYLFRKEGQNVTLSCEQNLNHDAMYWYRQDPGQGLRLIYYSQIVNDFQKGDIAEGYSVSREKKESFPLTVTSAQKNPTAFYLCASSVVGYNQPQHFGDGTRLSIL.

The genes are TRBV27 and TRBJ2-2; the D gene is possibly TRBD2 (6 bases). This CDR3 has 15 amino acids. V lost 3 bases, J lost 5 bases, and 13 bases lay in between. The V gene's germline CDR1 is MNHEY and CDR2 SMNVEV (reference sequence). This CDR3 is CASSFEGRWTGELFF. The DNA of the CDR3 is TGTGCCAGCAGTTTCGAGGGGAGGTGGACCGGGGAGCTGTTTTTT.